This TCR beta chain was observed in a study of T cell responses to AZD1222 COVID-19 vaccine. The CDR3 length is 15 residues. Germline V gene sequence: CDR1 SGHNT, CDR2 YYREEE (reference sequence). With 3 bases removed from V and 7 bases from J, the gap between germline ends came to 16 bases. Some clones are missing from TCRdb's copy, which holds only in-frame ones; the method was immunoSEQ multiplex PCR. Of 150,000 to 200,000 clones in the sample, almost 90% were seen once. The sequencing used peripheral blood, collected on day 0 of AZD1222 vaccination. The TCR comes from an adult in good health. The chain has TRBV5-4 and TRBJ1-4; D is perhaps TRBD1 (6 bases). CDR3 amino acids: CASSYSSAGAEKLFF. CDR3 sequence (DNA): TGTGCCAGCAGCTACTCCTCGGCAGGGGCTGAAAAACTGTTTTTT.